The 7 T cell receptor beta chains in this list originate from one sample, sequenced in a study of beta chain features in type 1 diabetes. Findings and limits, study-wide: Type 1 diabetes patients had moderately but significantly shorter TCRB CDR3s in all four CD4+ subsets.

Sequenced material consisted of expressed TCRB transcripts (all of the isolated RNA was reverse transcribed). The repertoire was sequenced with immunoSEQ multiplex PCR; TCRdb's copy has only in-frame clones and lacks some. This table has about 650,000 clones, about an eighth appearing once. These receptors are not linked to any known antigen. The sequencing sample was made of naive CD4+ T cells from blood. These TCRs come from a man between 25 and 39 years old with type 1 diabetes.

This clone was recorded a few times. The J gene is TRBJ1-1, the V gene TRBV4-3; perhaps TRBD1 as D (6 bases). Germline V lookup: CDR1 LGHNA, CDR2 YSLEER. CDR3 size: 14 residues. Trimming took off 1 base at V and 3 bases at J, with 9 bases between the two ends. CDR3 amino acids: CASSQVHRDTEAFF. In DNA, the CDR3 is TGCGCCAGCAGCCAAGTGCACAGGGACACTGAAGCTTTCTTT.

The CDR3 bases are TGCGCCAGCAGCTTAACGGGACAAAGAAATCAGCCCCAGCATTTT. As protein: CASSLTGQRNQPQHF. J is TRBJ1-5 and V is TRBV5-1, with D maybe TRBD1 (6 bases). This CDR3 contains 15 residues. V gave up 2 bases and J gave up 4 bases, with 13 bases separating them. Germline V gene sequence: CDR1 SGHRS, CDR2 YFSETQ. The complete variable domain, with remaining parts taken from reference TRBV5-1 and TRBJ1-5, reads KAGVTQTPRYLIKTRGQQVTLSCSPISGHRSVSWYQQTPGQGLQFLFEYFSETQRNKGNFPGRFSGRQFSNSRSEMNVSTLELGDSALYLCASSLTGQRNQPQHFGDGTRLSIL.

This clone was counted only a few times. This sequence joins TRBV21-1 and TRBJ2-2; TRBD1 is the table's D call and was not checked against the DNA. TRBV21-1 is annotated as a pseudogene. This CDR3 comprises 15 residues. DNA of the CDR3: TGTGCCAGCAGCAGGGGACAGGGCCGCACCGGGGAGCTGTTTTTT. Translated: CASSRGQGRTGELFF.

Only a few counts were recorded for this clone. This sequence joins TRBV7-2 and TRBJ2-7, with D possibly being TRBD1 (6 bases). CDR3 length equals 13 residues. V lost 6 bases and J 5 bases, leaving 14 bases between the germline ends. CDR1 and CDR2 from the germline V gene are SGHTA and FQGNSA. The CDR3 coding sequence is TGTGCCAGCAGAAAACAGGGAATCCACGAGCAGTACTTC. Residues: CASRKQGIHEQYF.

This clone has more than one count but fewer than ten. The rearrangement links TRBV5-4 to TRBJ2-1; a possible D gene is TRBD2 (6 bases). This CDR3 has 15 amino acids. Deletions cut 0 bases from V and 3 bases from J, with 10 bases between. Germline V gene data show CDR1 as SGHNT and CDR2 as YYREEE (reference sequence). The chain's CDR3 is CASSLAGESYNEQFF. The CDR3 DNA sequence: TGTGCCAGCAGCTTGGCGGGAGAGAGCTACAATGAGCAGTTCTTC. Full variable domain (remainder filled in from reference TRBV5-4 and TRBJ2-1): ETGVTQSPTHLIKTRGQQVTLRCSSQSGHNTVSWYQQALGQGPQFIFQYYREEENGRGNFPPRFSGLQFPNYSSELNVNALELDDSALYLCASSLAGESYNEQFFGPGTRLTVL.

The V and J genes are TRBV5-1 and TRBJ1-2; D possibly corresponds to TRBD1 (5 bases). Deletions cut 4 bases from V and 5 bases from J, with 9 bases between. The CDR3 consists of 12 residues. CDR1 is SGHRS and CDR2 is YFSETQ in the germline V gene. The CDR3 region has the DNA TGCGCCAGCAGCCGAGGGGAGTATGGCTACACCTTC. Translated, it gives CASSRGEYGYTF.

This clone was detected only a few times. The CDR3 region has the DNA TGTGCCAGCAGCCCAAGGGCGGGACTAGCGGCCGACACCGGGGAGCTGTTTTTT. Translating gives CASSPRAGLAADTGELFF. The J gene is TRBJ2-2, the V gene TRBV4-2, with 11 bases lining up with TRBD2. V shed 4 bases, J shed 3 bases, and the junction held 10 bases outside the gene matches. Germline values: CDR1 LGHNA, CDR2 YNFKEQ. There are 18 residues in the CDR3.